This T cell receptor (beta chain) was found in a study of T cell responses to AZD1222 COVID-19 vaccine. Assay: immunoSEQ multiplex PCR; the TCRdb copy retains only in-frame clones and omits some. The sample consists of approximately 130,000 clones, 75% to 85% of them appearing once. In regard to this clone: What it binds is unknown.

The study, taken as a whole, reports: Increases in Spike-specific TCR breadth and depth were seen after two AZD1222 doses. Vaccine-associated CD4 TCRs ranged over spike, dominating at 160-218 and 743-854. Females outnumbered males among donors, who were mostly white British; clonal diversity was possibly underestimated.

Germline assignment: CDR1 SGDLS and CDR2 YYNGEE. The CDR3 sequence is 16 residues long. Trimming removed 4 bases from V and 4 bases from J; junction bases left unmatched: 6. This TCR was sampled from an adult who received the MenACWY meningococcal vaccine as a control. The chain uses TRBV9 and TRBJ2-7; 15 bases align to TRBD2. Sequences were derived from peripheral blood, sampled 28 days after the second dose of the MenACWY control vaccine. CDR3 coding DNA: TGTGCCAGCAGCCCTGGGACTAGCGGGAGGTTGTACGAGCAGTACTTC. This sequence encodes CASSPGTSGRLYEQYF.